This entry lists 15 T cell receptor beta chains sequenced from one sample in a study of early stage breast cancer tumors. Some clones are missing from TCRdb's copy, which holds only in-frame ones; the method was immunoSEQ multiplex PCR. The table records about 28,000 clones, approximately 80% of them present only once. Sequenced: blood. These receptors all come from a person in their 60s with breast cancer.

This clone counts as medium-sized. This CDR3 is CASSSTGGFFYEQYF. CDR3 sequence (DNA): TGTGCCAGCAGTTCCACAGGGGGGTTTTTCTACGAGCAGTACTTC. The chain employs TRBV28 and TRBJ2-7; 8 bases match TRBD1. There are 15 residues in the CDR3. V was clipped by 4 bases and J by 3 bases; unmatched bases: 8. CDR1 and CDR2 (germline): MDHEN, SYDVKM. The variable domain in full, with the rest retrieved from reference TRBV28 and TRBJ2-7, is DVKVTQSSRYLVKRTGEKVFLECVQDMDHENMFWYRQDPGLGLRLIYFSYDVKMKEKGDIPEGYSVSREKKERFSLILESASTNQTSMYLCASSSTGGFFYEQYFGPGTRLTVT.

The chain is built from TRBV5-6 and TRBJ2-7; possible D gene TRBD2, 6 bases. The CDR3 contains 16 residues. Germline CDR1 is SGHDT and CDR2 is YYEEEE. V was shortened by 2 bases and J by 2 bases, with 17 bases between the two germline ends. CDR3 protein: CASSLEYGSRPYEQYF. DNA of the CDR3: TGTGCCAGCAGCTTAGAGTACGGGAGTCGACCCTACGAGCAGTACTTC.

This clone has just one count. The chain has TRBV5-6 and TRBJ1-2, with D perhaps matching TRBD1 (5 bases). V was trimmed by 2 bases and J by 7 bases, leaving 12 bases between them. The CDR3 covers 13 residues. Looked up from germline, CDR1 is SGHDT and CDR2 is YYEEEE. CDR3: CASSLSSGSGYTF. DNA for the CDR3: TGTGCCAGCAGCTTAAGTTCAGGGTCTGGCTACACCTTC. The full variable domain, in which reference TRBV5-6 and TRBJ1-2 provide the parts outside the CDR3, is DAGVTQSPTHLIKTRGQQVTLRCSPKSGHDTVSWYQQALGQGPQFIFQYYEEEERQRGNFPDRFSGHQFPNYSSELNVNALLLGDSALYLCASSLSSGSGYTFGSGTRLTVV.

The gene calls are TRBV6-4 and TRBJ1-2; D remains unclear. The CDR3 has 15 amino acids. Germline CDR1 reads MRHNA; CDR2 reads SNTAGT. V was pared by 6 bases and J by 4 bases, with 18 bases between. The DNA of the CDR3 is TGTGCCAGCAGCCCTAGTGCGGCCTTGGGCTATGGCTACACCTTC. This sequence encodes CASSPSAALGYGYTF.

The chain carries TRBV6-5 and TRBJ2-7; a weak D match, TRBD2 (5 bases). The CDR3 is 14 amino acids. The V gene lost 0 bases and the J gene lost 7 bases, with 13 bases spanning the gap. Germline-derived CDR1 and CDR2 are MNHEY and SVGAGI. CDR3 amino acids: CASSYSGGTGEQYF. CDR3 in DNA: TGTGCCAGCAGTTACTCAGGAGGAACGGGGGAGCAGTACTTC.

CDR3 nucleotides: TGTGCCAGCAGTAACGGGGTCCTTAGCACAGATACGCAGTATTTT. This encodes CASSNGVLSTDTQYF. This chain links TRBV6-6 with TRBJ2-3; D is perhaps TRBD2 (5 bases). This CDR3 is 15 amino acids long. Germline CDR1 and CDR2: MNHNY and SVGAGI (reference sequence). Trimming took off 5 bases at V and 0 bases at J, with 12 bases between the two ends.

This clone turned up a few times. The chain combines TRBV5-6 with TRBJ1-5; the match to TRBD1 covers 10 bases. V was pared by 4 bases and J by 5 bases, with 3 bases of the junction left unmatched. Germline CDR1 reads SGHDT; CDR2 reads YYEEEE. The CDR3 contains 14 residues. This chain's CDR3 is CASSLGTGDQPQHF. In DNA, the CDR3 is TGTGCCAGCAGCCTAGGGACAGGGGATCAGCCCCAGCATTTT.

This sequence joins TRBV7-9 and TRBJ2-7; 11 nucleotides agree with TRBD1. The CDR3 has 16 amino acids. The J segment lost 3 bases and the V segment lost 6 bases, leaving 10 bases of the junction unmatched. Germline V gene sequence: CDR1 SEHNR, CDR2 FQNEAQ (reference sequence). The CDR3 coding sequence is TGTGCCAGCAGTTCCAGAGGGGGACAGGGGGTCTACGAGCAGTACTTC. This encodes CASSSRGGQGVYEQYF.

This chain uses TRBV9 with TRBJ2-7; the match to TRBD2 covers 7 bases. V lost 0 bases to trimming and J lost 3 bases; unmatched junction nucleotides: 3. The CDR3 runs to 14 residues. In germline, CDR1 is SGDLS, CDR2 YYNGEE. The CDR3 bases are TGTGCCAGCAGCGTAGCTCCTAGCGGCTACGAGCAGTACTTC. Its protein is CASSVAPSGYEQYF.

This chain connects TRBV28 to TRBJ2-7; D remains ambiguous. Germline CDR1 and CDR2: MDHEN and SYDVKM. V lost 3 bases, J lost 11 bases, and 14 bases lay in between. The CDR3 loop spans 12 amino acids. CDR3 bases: TGTGCCAGCAGTTTGTGGCGAGGAGCCGAGTACTTC. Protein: CASSLWRGAEYF.

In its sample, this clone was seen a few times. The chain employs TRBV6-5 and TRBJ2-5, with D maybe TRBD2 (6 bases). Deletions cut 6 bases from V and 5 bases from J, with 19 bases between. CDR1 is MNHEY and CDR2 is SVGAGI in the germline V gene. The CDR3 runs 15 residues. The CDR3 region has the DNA TGTGCCAGCAGCCGATGGGGGACTGGGGGGGAGACCCAGTACTTC. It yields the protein CASSRWGTGGETQYF.

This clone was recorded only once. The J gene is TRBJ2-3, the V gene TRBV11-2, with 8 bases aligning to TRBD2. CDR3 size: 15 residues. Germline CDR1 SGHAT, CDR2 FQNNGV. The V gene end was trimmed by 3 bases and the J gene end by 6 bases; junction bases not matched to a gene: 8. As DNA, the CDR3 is TGTGCCAGCAGCTTGGGCGGGAGGTGGATTGATACGCAGTATTTT. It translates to CASSLGGRWIDTQYF.

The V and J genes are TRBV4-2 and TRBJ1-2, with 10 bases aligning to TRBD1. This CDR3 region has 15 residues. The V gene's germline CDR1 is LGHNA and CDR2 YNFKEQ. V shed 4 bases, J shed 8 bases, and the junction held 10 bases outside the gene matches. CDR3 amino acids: CASSPRTGGRQGYTF. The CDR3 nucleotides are TGTGCCAGCAGCCCCCGGACAGGGGGTCGTCAAGGCTACACCTTC.

The CDR3 nucleotides read TGTGCCAGCTCACCACCACAGGGGGCCGGTCGGGGCTACACCTTC. Translation: CASSPPQGAGRGYTF. The J gene is TRBJ1-2, the V gene TRBV18, with TRBD1 matching 9 bases. Looked up from germline, CDR1 is KGHSH and CDR2 is LQKENI. The CDR3 consists of 15 residues. With V trimmed by 0 bases and J by 8 bases, 7 bases remained unmatched. Looking up the rest from reference TRBV18 and TRBJ1-2 gives the full variable domain: NAGVMQNPRHLVRRRGQEARLRCSPMKGHSHVYWYRQLPEEGLKFMVYLQKENIIDESGMPKERFSAEFPKEGPSILRIQQVVRGDSAAYFCASSPPQGAGRGYTFGSGTRLTVV.

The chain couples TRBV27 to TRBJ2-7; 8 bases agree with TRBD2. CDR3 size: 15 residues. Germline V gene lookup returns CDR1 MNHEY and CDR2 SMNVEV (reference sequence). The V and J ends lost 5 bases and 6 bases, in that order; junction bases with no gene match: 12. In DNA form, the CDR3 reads TGTGCCAGCAGTGGGGCCGGGACTAGAGATGTCGAGCAGTACTTC. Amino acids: CASSGAGTRDVEQYF.